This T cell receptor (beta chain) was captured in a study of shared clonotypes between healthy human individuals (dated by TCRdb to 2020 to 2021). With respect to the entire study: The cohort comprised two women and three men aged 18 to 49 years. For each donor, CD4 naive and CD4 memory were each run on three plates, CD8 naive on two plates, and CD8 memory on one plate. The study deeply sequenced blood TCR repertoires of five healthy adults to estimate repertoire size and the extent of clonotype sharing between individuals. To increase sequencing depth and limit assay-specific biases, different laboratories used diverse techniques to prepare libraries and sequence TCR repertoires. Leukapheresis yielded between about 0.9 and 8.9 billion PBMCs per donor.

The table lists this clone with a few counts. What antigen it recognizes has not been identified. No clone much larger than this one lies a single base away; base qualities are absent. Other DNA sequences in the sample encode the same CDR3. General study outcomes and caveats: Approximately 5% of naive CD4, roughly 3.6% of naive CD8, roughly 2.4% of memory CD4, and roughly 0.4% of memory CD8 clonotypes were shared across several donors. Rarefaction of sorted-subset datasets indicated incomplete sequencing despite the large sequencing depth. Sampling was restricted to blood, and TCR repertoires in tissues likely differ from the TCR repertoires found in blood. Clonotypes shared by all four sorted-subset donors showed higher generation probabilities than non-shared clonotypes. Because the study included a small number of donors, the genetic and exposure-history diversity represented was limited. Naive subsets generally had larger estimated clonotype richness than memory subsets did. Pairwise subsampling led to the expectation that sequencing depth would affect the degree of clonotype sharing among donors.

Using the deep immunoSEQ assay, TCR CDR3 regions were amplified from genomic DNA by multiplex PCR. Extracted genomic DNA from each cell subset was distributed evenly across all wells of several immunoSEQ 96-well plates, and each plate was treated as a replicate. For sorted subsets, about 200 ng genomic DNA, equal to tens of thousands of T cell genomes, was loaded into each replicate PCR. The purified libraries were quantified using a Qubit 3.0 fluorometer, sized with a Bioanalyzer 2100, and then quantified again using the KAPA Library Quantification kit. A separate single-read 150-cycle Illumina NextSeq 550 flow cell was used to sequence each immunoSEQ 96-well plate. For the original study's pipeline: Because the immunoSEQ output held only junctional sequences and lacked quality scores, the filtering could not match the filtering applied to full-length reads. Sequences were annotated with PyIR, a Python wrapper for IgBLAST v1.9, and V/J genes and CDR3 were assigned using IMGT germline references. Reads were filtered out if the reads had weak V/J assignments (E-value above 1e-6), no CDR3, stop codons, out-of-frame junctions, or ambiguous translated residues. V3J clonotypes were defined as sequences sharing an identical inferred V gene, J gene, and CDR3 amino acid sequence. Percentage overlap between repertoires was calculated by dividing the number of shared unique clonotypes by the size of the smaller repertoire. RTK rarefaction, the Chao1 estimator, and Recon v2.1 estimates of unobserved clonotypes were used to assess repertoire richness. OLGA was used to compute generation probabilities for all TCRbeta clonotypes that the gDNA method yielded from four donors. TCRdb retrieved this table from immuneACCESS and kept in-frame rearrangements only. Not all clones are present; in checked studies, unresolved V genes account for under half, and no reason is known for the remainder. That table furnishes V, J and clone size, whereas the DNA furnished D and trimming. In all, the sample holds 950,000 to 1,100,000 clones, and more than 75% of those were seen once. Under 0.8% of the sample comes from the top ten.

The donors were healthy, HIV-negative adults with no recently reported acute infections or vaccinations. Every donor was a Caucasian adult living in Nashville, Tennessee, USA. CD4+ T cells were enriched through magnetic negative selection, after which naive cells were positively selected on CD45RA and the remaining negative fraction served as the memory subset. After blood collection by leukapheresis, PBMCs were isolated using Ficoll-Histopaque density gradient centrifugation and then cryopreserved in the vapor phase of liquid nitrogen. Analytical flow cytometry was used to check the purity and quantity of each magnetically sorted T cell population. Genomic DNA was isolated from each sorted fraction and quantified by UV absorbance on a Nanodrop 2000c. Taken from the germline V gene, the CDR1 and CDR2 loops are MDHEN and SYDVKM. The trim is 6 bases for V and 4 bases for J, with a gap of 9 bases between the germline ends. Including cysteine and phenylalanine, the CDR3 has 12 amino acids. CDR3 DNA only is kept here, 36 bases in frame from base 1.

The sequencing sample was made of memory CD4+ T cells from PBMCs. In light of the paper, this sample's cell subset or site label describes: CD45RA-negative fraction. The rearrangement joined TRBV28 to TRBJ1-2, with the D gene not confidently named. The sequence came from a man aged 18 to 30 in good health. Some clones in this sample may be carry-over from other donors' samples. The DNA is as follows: TGTGCCAGCAGCTCAAATCCCTATGGCTACACCTTC. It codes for CASSSNPYGYTF.